Presented here are 32 T cell receptor beta chains from one specimen sequenced in a study of blood T cell repertoires in COVID-19. Clones were sequenced by immunoSEQ multiplex PCR, and TCRdb holds only the in-frame ones, with some missing. The repertoire includes just under 250,000 clones, around 89% of them detected once, and around 4% sits in the top ten. Sequenced material: PBMCs or T cells enriched from blood (not recorded which). These receptors came from a woman aged 30 to 39 who had recovered from COVID-19.

The chain employs TRBV16 and TRBJ1-1; D not certain. The CDR3 has 13 amino acids. Germline CDR1 is KGHSY and CDR2 is FQNENV. V lost 4 bases and J 1 base, leaving 7 bases between the germline ends. The CDR3 bases are TGTGCCAGCAGCCCTAACAGGAACACTGAAGCTTTCTTT. It yields the protein CASSPNRNTEAFF.

This chain connects TRBV5-1 to TRBJ1-1; D remains ambiguous. Germline V CDR1 and CDR2: SGHRS, YFSETQ. Trimming stripped 0 bases from V and 6 bases from J, with 9 bases between. The CDR3 is 13 amino acids. CDR3 coding DNA: TGCGCCAGCAGCTTGGGAGATCGGTCTGAAGCTTTCTTT. It translates to CASSLGDRSEAFF.

This chain uses TRBV10-3 with TRBJ1-1; D not certain. The CDR3 totals 13 residues. V lost 8 bases and J lost 5, with 15 bases in between. The germline V gene has CDR1 ENHRY and CDR2 SYGVKD. CDR3 amino acids: CAIAREGSTEAFF. In DNA form, the CDR3 reads TGTGCCATCGCGAGGGAGGGTTCAACTGAAGCTTTCTTT.

The V and J genes are TRBV18 and TRBJ1-1, with a weak D call TRBD1 (5 bases). With 4 bases removed from V and 1 base from J, the gap between germline ends came to 10 bases. The CDR3 has 14 residues. CDR1 and CDR2 (germline): KGHSH, LQKENI. As DNA, the CDR3 is TGTGCCAGCTCACTGGGGGGTAAGAACACTGAAGCTTTCTTT. This gives the protein CASSLGGKNTEAFF. Drawing the rest from reference TRBV18 and TRBJ1-1, the complete variable domain is NAGVMQNPRHLVRRRGQEARLRCSPMKGHSHVYWYRQLPEEGLKFMVYLQKENIIDESGMPKERFSAEFPKEGPSILRIQQVVRGDSAAYFCASSLGGKNTEAFFGQGTRLTVV.

The chain links TRBV28 to TRBJ2-1; 9 bases fit TRBD2. CDR3 length: 17 amino acids. In germline, CDR1 is MDHEN, CDR2 SYDVKM. Germline trimming cut 2 bases from V and 8 bases from J; bases unmatched to any gene: 13. Here the CDR3 reads CASSLALGGRAVYEQFF. CDR3 nucleotides: TGTGCCAGCAGTTTAGCCCTAGGCGGGAGGGCCGTTTATGAGCAGTTCTTC.

The chain employs TRBV11-2 and TRBJ2-1, with TRBD2 identical over 9 bases. Looked up from germline, CDR1 is SGHAT and CDR2 is FQNNGV. The V gene end was trimmed by 9 bases and the J gene end by 7 bases; junction bases not matched to a gene: 10. The CDR3 loop spans 14 amino acids. The chain's CDR3 is CASMDPGLANEQFF. DNA of the CDR3: TGTGCCAGTATGGATCCGGGACTAGCAAATGAGCAGTTCTTC.

The chain joins TRBV5-5 to TRBJ1-5; D remains ambiguous. CDR3 length: 16 amino acids. CDR1 SGHKS and CDR2 YYEKEE come from the germline V gene (reference sequence). Trimming shortened V by 2 bases and J by 2 bases, and 14 bases separated the two germline ends. In nucleotides, the CDR3 is TGTGCCAGCAGCTTCATGGGCAGCTATGGCAATCAGCCCCAGCATTTT. Residues: CASSFMGSYGNQPQHF.

The gene calls are TRBV7-8 and TRBJ2-1; tentatively, D is TRBD2 (5 bases). Trimming stripped 1 base from V and 5 bases from J, with 6 bases between. CDR3 length: 13 residues. Looked up from germline, CDR1 is SGHVS and CDR2 is FQNEAQ. The CDR3 bases are TGTGCCAGCAGCTTAGACGGGAACAATGAGCAGTTCTTC. Translating it yields CASSLDGNNEQFF.

V usage is TRBV5-1 and J usage is TRBJ1-1; 9 nucleotides agree with TRBD1. This CDR3 has 15 amino acids. Per the germline V gene, CDR1 is SGHRS and CDR2 is YFSETQ. Trimming cost V 6 bases and J 7 bases; bases outside gene matches: 13. In nucleotides, the CDR3 is TGCGCCAGCACTGGATCCTTACAGGGGGCGAGTGAAGCTTTCTTT. Amino acid sequence: CASTGSLQGASEAFF.

J is TRBJ1-2 and V is TRBV28; perhaps TRBD1 as D (5 bases). CDR3 size: 13 residues. The germline V and J ends were trimmed by 1 base and 4 bases, with 7 bases remaining between them. In germline, CDR1 is MDHEN, CDR2 SYDVKM. Here the CDR3 reads CASSLSGFYGYTF. Written as DNA, the CDR3 is TGTGCCAGCAGTTTATCAGGGTTCTATGGCTACACCTTC.

The chain links TRBV6-5 to TRBJ2-3, with TRBD2 matching over 7 bases. CDR1 and CDR2 (germline): MNHEY, SVGAGI. Trimming took 2 bases from V and 0 from J; bases not matched to a gene: 5. The CDR3 is 16 residues long. CDR3 in amino acids: CASSYGISGSTDTQYF. CDR3 DNA: TGTGCCAGCAGTTACGGGATTAGCGGGAGCACAGATACGCAGTATTTT.

This chain joins TRBV5-1 and TRBJ1-2; perhaps TRBD1 as D (5 bases). The CDR3 runs to 15 residues. Germline CDR1 is SGHRS and CDR2 is YFSETQ. V gave up 5 bases and J gave up 4 bases, with 18 bases separating them. CDR3: CASRLLLDSTYGYTF. CDR3 nucleotide sequence: TGCGCCAGCAGACTGTTGCTAGACAGTACCTATGGCTACACCTTC.

J is TRBJ2-2 and V is TRBV7-2; TRBD1 matches 8 bases. Germline V gene lookup returns CDR1 SGHTA and CDR2 FQGNSA. The CDR3 is 19 residues long. The V gene end was trimmed by 5 bases and the J gene end by 2 bases; junction bases not matched to a gene: 16. The DNA for the CDR3 is TGTGCCAGCAGCCTGTCCCCTTTCCGACAGGGGAAAAACACCGGGGAGCTGTTTTTT. Residues: CASSLSPFRQGKNTGELFF.

V usage is TRBV6-6 and J usage is TRBJ2-1, with 9 positions matching TRBD1. This CDR3 region has 17 residues. Trimming at V came to 6 bases and at J to 3 bases, leaving 12 bases not matched to a gene. Germline CDR1 and CDR2: MNHNY and SVGAGI (reference sequence). CDR3 sequence (DNA): TGTGCCAGCAGCCGACTACAGGGGGCGATGGGCTACAATGAGCAGTTCTTC. This codes for CASSRLQGAMGYNEQFF.

This clone was seen just once. This chain joins TRBV7-2 and TRBJ2-4; unclear D gene. This CDR3 region has 14 residues. CDR1 and CDR2 (germline): SGHTA, FQGNSA. V lost 5 bases, J lost 5 bases, and 13 bases lay in between. The CDR3 here is CASSLEAAQNIQYF. The DNA of the CDR3 is TGTGCCAGCAGCCTCGAGGCTGCCCAAAACATTCAGTACTTC. The full variable domain, rest sourced from reference TRBV7-2 and TRBJ2-4, is GAGVSQSPSNKVTEKGKDVELRCDPISGHTALYWYRQSLGQGLEFLIYFQGNSAPDKSGLPSDRFSAERTGGSVSTLTIQRTQQEDSAVYLCASSLEAAQNIQYFGAGTRLSVL.

The chain employs TRBV7-9 and TRBJ2-3; 9 bases agree with TRBD2. J was trimmed by 9 bases and V by 7 bases; bases with no gene match: 11. CDR1 is SEHNR and CDR2 is FQNEAQ in the germline V gene (reference sequence). CDR3 length: 14 amino acids. CDR3: CASKLAGIDSTQYF. DNA for the CDR3: TGTGCCAGCAAACTAGCGGGTATTGATAGCACGCAGTATTTT.

The V gene is TRBV7-3, the J gene TRBJ2-1, with unresolved D. Trimming removed 1 base from V and 6 bases from J, with 10 bases in between. This CDR3 region has 14 residues. Germline V gives CDR1 SGHTA, CDR2 FQGTGA. CDR3 nucleotide sequence: TGTGCCAGCAGCTTAATGGCCACAGCCAATGAGCAGTTCTTC. It encodes CASSLMATANEQFF.

The chain recombines TRBV5-1 with TRBJ2-1; 8 nucleotides line up with TRBD1. With 0 bases clipped from V and 14 bases from J, the junction kept 7 bases outside the gene matches. The CDR3 runs to 13 residues. Germline CDR1 SGHRS, CDR2 YFSETQ. CDR3 nucleotide sequence: TGCGCCAGCAGCTTGGACGACAGGGGTTTTAAGTTCTTC. Its translation is CASSLDDRGFKFF.

V usage is TRBV24-1 and J usage is TRBJ2-2; 11 bases line up with TRBD2. The CDR3 has 17 amino acids. Per germline, CDR1 KGHDR and CDR2 SFDVKD. V was pared by 4 bases and J by 7 bases, with 10 bases of the junction left unmatched. CDR3 nucleotides: TGTGCCACCAGTGACACGACTAGCGGGAAGCTCAACGGGGAGCTGTTTTTT. Amino acids: CATSDTTSGKLNGELFF.

V usage is TRBV7-9 and J usage is TRBJ2-4; possibly TRBD2 for D (6 bases). V shed 1 base and J shed 1 base, with 8 bases lying between them. This CDR3 is 15 amino acids long. Germline CDR1 SEHNR, CDR2 FQNEAQ (reference sequence). This chain's CDR3 is CASSLVGGAKNIQYF. The CDR3 nucleotides are TGTGCCAGCAGCTTAGTAGGAGGGGCCAAAAACATTCAGTACTTC.

CDR3 region: CASSFFGLGTNQETQYF. CDR3 nucleotide sequence: TGTGCCAGCAGTTTCTTCGGACTGGGCACGAATCAAGAGACCCAGTACTTC. This sequence joins TRBV27 and TRBJ2-5, with D possibly TRBD2 on 5 matching bases. This CDR3 has 17 amino acids. V was clipped by 3 bases and J by 2 bases, with 19 bases between them. From germline, CDR1 is MNHEY and CDR2 SMNVEV (reference sequence).

This rearrangement joins TRBV18 to TRBJ1-3; D unresolved. Looked up from germline, CDR1 is KGHSH and CDR2 is LQKENI. The germline V and J ends were trimmed by 5 bases and 0 bases, with 8 bases remaining between them. The CDR3 loop spans 14 amino acids. Here the CDR3 DNA reads TGTGCCAGCTCAATCTCCTACTCTGGAAACACCATATATTTT. Translating it yields CASSISYSGNTIYF.

This chain links TRBV7-9 with TRBJ1-4; D gene unclear. Trimming removed 8 bases at V and 8 bases at J, with 9 bases between. The CDR3 loop spans 11 amino acids. Germline assignment: CDR1 SEHNR and CDR2 FQNEAQ (reference sequence). CDR3 coding DNA: TGTGCCAGCTCCACGGGGGAAAAACTGTTTTTT. As protein: CASSTGEKLFF.

Turning to this clone: Other DNA sequences of this sample code for an identical CDR3. The chain links TRBV10-3 to TRBJ1-2; D not resolved. The CDR3 covers 12 residues. Germline loops: CDR1 ENHRY, CDR2 SYGVKD. Trimming cost V 0 bases and J 8 bases, with 7 bases left between them. The CDR3 sequence: CAISESTGGYTF. The DNA of the CDR3 is TGTGCCATCAGTGAGTCGACGGGAGGCTACACCTTC.

This clone was picked up one time. This chain connects TRBV12-5 to TRBJ1-6, with 9 bases fitting TRBD1. Germline V gene data show CDR1 as LGHNT and CDR2 as FRNRAP. CDR3 length equals 16 residues. J lost 8 bases, V lost 7 bases, and 12 bases had no gene match. The CDR3 DNA reads TGTGCTAGTGCCCTTCTGACAGGGGGTGTGGATTCACCCCTCCACTTT. It translates to CASALLTGGVDSPLHF.

This chain uses TRBV6-2 or TRBV6-3 with TRBJ2-1; 11 positions agree with TRBD2. The ends lost 4 bases at V and 4 bases at J; junction bases unmatched: 6. Germline V CDR1 and CDR2: MNHEY, SVGEGT. The CDR3 consists of 16 residues. The CDR3 reads CASSLILAGEYNEQFF. CDR3 DNA: TGTGCCAGCAGTTTGATACTAGCGGGGGAGTACAATGAGCAGTTCTTC.

This chain uses TRBV6-2 or TRBV6-3 with TRBJ2-7, with 10 bases matching TRBD1. Germline V CDR1 and CDR2: MNHEY, SVGEGT. This CDR3 spans 14 amino acids. J gave up 3 bases and V 2 bases, and 1 base lay outside the gene matches. The CDR3 bases are TGTGCCAGCAGTTACGGGACAGGGGTCTACGAGCAGTACTTC. Its protein is CASSYGTGVYEQYF.

This sequence joins TRBV28 and TRBJ2-1, with D hard to call. From germline, CDR1 is MDHEN and CDR2 SYDVKM. V was cut by 4 bases and J by 2 bases, with 9 bases left in between. The length of the CDR3 is 14 residues. Here the CDR3 reads CASSSTATYNEQFF. DNA for the CDR3: TGTGCCAGCAGTTCGACTGCCACCTACAATGAGCAGTTCTTC.

The chain carries TRBV30 and TRBJ2-5, with 7 bases matching TRBD2. The CDR3 extends over 13 amino acids. Germline CDR1 is GTSNPN and CDR2 is SVGIG (reference sequence). Trimming took 0 bases from V and 4 from J; bases not matched to a gene: 2. The CDR3 DNA sequence: TGTGCCTGGAGTGTTGGGGGGGGAGAGACCCAGTACTTC. It specifies CAWSVGGGETQYF.

This chain links TRBV11-3 with TRBJ2-1; D unresolved. Trimming stripped 0 bases from V and 6 bases from J, with 6 bases between. Per germline, CDR1 SGHNT and CDR2 YENEEA. The CDR3 length is 13 residues. The chain's CDR3 is CASSLDPGNEQFF. The DNA of the CDR3 is TGTGCCAGCAGCTTAGACCCCGGCAATGAGCAGTTCTTC.

The rearrangement joins TRBV5-4 to TRBJ2-1; 7 nucleotides match TRBD1. V was pared by 2 bases and J by 7 bases, with 6 bases of the junction left unmatched. Germline V gene sequence: CDR1 SGHNT, CDR2 YYREEE (reference sequence). The CDR3 sequence is 14 residues long. CDR3 nucleotides: TGTGCCAGCAGCTTTAGGGGGCTTGGGAATGAGCAGTTCTTC. This encodes CASSFRGLGNEQFF.

This chain joins TRBV5-8 and TRBJ1-5; D is unclear. The CDR3 is 13 amino acids. The germline V and J ends were trimmed by 4 bases and 4 bases, with 9 bases remaining between them. CDR1 is SGHTS and CDR2 is YDEGEE in the germline V gene. In nucleotides, the CDR3 is TGTGCCAGCAGCAAGGACTTAAATCAGCCCCAGCATTTT. Protein sequence: CASSKDLNQPQHF.